This record looks at one T cell receptor beta chain sequence and its context. Mismatch with germline at one junction end may stem from a read error. Source study methods: Scientists estimated how many nucleated cells there were by amplifying reference gene primers. The assay was immunoSEQ multiplex PCR, and TCRdb's table has in-frame clones only and misses some. V and J calls and clone size are those listed in that table; D and trimming were worked out from the DNA. The repertoire holds about 240,000 clones, around 90% seen once, with about 7.1% in the top ten. This sample is part of a study of blood T cell repertoires in COVID-19. In the study overall: Acute and convalescent COVID-19 samples came from the United States, Italy and Spain. T cells, B-cell-depleted T cells, or PBMCs provided the cDNA or gDNA that served as material.

Germline CDR1 reads SQVTM; CDR2 reads ANQGSEA. There are 12 residues in the CDR3. V and J are TRBV29-1 and TRBJ2-7; D remains unclear. The sample consisted of peripheral blood. The origin of this receptor is a woman between 65 and 79 years old with active or convalescent COVID-19. The CDR3: CSVALVSHEQYF. DNA for the CDR3: TGCAGCGTTGCCTTAGTCTCCCACGAGCAGTACTTC.